The following is a T cell receptor (beta chain) sequence with its context. This sample is part of a study of blood T cell repertoires in COVID-19. Assay used: immunoSEQ multiplex PCR; TCRdb lists only in-frame clones, some missing. The sample lists 200,000 to 250,000 clones, 82% seen once, with approximately 4.5% in the top ten. The germline V and J ends were trimmed by 0 bases and 2 bases, with 10 bases remaining between them. The CDR3 runs 15 residues. The germline V gene encodes CDR1 MNHEY and CDR2 SVGAGI. This sequence joins TRBV6-5 and TRBJ2-5, with a possible D match to TRBD2 (6 bases). The sample consisted of peripheral blood. This TCR was sampled from a woman aged 65 to 85 with acute or convalescent COVID-19. The CDR3, as DNA: TGTGCCAGCAGTTACTCTGGCGGGGTACAAGAGACCCAGTACTTC. Residues: CASSYSGGVQETQYF.